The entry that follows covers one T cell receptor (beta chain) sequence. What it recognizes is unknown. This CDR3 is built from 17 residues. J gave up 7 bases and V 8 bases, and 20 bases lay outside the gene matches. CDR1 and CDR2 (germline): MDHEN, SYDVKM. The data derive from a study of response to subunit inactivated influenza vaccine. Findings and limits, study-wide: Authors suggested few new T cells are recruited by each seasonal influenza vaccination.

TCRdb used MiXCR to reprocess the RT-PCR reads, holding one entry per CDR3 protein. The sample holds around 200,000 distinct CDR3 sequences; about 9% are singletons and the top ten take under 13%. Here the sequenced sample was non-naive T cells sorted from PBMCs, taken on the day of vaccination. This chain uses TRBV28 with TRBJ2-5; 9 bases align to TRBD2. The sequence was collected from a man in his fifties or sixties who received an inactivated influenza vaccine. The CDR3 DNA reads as TGTGCCAGCGGCGGAAGATTTTTCGGCGGGAGGGGAGGGACCCAGTACTTC. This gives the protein CASGGRFFGGRGGTQYF.